This passage covers 14 T cell receptor beta chains from one sample sequenced in a study of CD4 and CD8 cells across lung adenocarcinoma regions (dated by TCRdb to the late 2010s). The method behind the library was PCR. The sequencing machine was a HiSeq X Ten. In-frame beta chains were kept once TCRdb had trimmed the public reads at Q25 with fastp and called clones with MiXCR. Each CDR3 protein gets just one entry, which takes the most common genes and DNA from the rows behind it. Recorded for this sample are some 8,800 distinct CDR3 sequences; 51% of them occurred a single time. Of the sample, about 20% falls within the top ten clones. Sequences were obtained from CD4+ T cells from the margin of a lung tumor. The sample's cell subset or site, from its label and the paper: tumor margin region. Every receptor here comes from a male donor with lung adenocarcinoma. The CD4 and CD8 labels of this study may be unreliable.

V usage is TRBV14 and J usage is TRBJ2-1; 9 nucleotides line up with TRBD2. The V gene's germline CDR1 is SGHDN and CDR2 FVKESK. The CDR3 extends over 13 amino acids. CDR3 DNA: TGTGCTAGCGGGGGACTCTCCTACAATGAGCAGTTCTTC. Its translation: CASGGLSYNEQFF.

In its sample, this clonotype was seen a few times. The chain links TRBV6-1 to TRBJ2-1, with TRBD2 identical over 8 bases. Trimming at V came to 6 bases and at J to 0 bases, leaving 10 bases not matched to a gene. Germline V gene lookup returns CDR1 MNHNS and CDR2 SASEGT. This CDR3 is built from 17 residues. The CDR3 coding sequence is TGTGCCAGCAGGGGTGGAGCGGGGGCCAACTCCTACAATGAGCAGTTCTTC. Translated: CASRGGAGANSYNEQFF.

Regarding this clonotype: A read error may produce the germline difference seen at one junction end. J is TRBJ2-5 and V is TRBV10-3, with TRBD1 matching over 12 bases. The CDR3 contains 14 residues. The germline V gene has CDR1 ENHRY and CDR2 SYGVKD. The CDR3 protein is CAVSGDRGPDTQYF. CDR3 sequence (DNA): TGTGCCGTCAGCGGGGACAGGGGGCCAGATACCCAGTATTTC.

Turning to this clonotype: A read error may produce the germline difference seen at one junction end. The V call is TRBV27, the J call TRBJ2-3, with 8 bases that match TRBD2. The length of the CDR3 is 19 residues. Germline V gene lookup returns CDR1 MNHEY and CDR2 SMNVEV (reference sequence). CDR3 in DNA: TGTGCCAGCAGAGCCACGGGGGTAGCGGGACGGTGTGACACAGATACGCAGTATTTC. This translates into CASRATGVAGRCDTDTQYF.

This clonotype has at least ten counts. The V gene is TRBV20-1, the J gene TRBJ2-3; 8 bases match TRBD1. CDR1 and CDR2 from the germline V gene are DFQATT and SNEGSKA (reference sequence). The V segment lost 6 bases and the J segment 2 bases; nucleotides outside the gene matches: 10. CDR3 size: 15 residues. CDR3 residues: CSALGGQAVTDTQYF. As DNA, the CDR3 is TGCAGTGCCCTGGGGGGACAGGCAGTCACAGATACGCAGTATTTT.

The chain recombines TRBV6-4 with TRBJ2-1; maybe TRBD2 (6 bases). The germline V and J ends were trimmed by 6 bases and 5 bases, with 14 bases remaining between them. CDR3 size: 14 residues. Germline CDR1 and CDR2: MRHNA and SNTAGT. The CDR3 DNA follows: TGTGCCAGCAGCGATTCCGGGGGTCACAATGAGCAGTTCTTC. Its protein is CASSDSGGHNEQFF.

The V call is TRBV11-3, the J call TRBJ2-5, with TRBD2 identical over 7 bases. TRBJ2-7 explains the end of the DNA better; the J call may be wrong. The CDR3 has 13 amino acids. Germline lookup yields CDR1 SGHNT and CDR2 YENEEA. In DNA, the CDR3 is TGTGCCAGCAGCTGGAGGGACTACTACGAGCAGTACTTC. Translating gives CASSWRDYYEQYF.

This chain connects TRBV6-5 to TRBJ1-1; 8 bases match TRBD1. This CDR3 has 15 amino acids. Losses at the gene ends were 2 bases for V and 1 base for J; bases not matched to a gene: 3. Germline CDR1 is MNHEY and CDR2 is SVGAGI. The CDR3 sequence is CASSYPGTGNTEAFF. CDR3 nucleotides: TGTGCCAGCAGTTACCCCGGGACAGGGAACACTGAAGCTTTCTTT.

Turning to this clonotype: A junction end diverges from the germline sequence, so it may reflect a read error. The chain is built from TRBV6-4 and TRBJ2-3; 7 positions match TRBD2. CDR1 and CDR2 from the germline V gene are MRHNA and SNTAGT. This CDR3 spans 14 amino acids. The CDR3 loop reads CASSDSGLIDMQYF. The CDR3 DNA reads TGTGCCAGCAGTGACTCGGGACTAATAGATATGCAGTATTTC.

The J gene is TRBJ2-1, the V gene TRBV6-5, with 8 positions matching TRBD2. The CDR3 loop spans 15 amino acids. J gave up 4 bases and V 0 bases, and 2 bases lay outside the gene matches. The germline gives CDR1 MNHEY, CDR2 SVGAGI. DNA of the CDR3: TGTGCCAGCAGTTACTCACTAGCGGAGTACAATGAGCAGTTCTTC. Encoded protein: CASSYSLAEYNEQFF.

This clonotype has just a few counts. The genes are TRBV7-2 and TRBJ2-2, with D uncertain. Germline V CDR1 and CDR2: SGHTA, FQGNSA. This CDR3 region has 15 residues. The V end lost 6 bases, the J end lost 2 bases, and 13 bases lay between the germline ends. Written as DNA, the CDR3 is TGTGCCAGCAGTTATGACTGGATTAACACCGGGGAGCTGTTTTTT. This translates into CASSYDWINTGELFF.

The chain has TRBV27 and TRBJ1-2; D is unresolved. The CDR3 covers 13 residues. Germline V gives CDR1 MNHEY, CDR2 SMNVEV (reference sequence). Trimming took off 5 bases at V and 3 bases at J, with 10 bases between the two ends. CDR3: CASSPWGDYGYTF. In nucleotides, the CDR3 is TGTGCCAGCAGTCCTTGGGGAGACTATGGCTACACCTTC.

The chain couples TRBV6-1 to TRBJ2-3; D remains ambiguous. Looked up from germline, CDR1 is MNHNS and CDR2 is SASEGT. V lost 3 bases and J lost 2, with 12 bases in between. The CDR3 covers 15 residues. In DNA form, the CDR3 reads TGTGCCAGCAGTGATAGGGCGAAAATCACAGATACGCAGTATTTT. It encodes CASSDRAKITDTQYF.

The chain carries TRBV27 and TRBJ2-1; unclear D gene. Between the trimmed V and J ends, which lost 4 bases and 6 bases, there was a span of 10 bases. Germline-derived CDR1 and CDR2 are MNHEY and SMNVEV (reference sequence). This CDR3 region has 13 residues. The CDR3, as DNA: TGTGCCAGCAGTTCCTCTCCTGTCAATGAGCAGTTCTTC. Encoded protein: CASSSSPVNEQFF.